One and the same sample provided the 15 T cell receptor beta chains below, sequenced in a study of blood T cell repertoires in COVID-19. Profiling relied on immunoSEQ multiplex PCR, and the TCRdb table lists in-frame clones only, not all of them. The data show roughly 190,000 clones, 70% to 85% seen once. The sample taken for sequencing was peripheral blood. All receptors derive from a woman aged 50 to 60 with acute or convalescent COVID-19.

The chain carries TRBV6-1 and TRBJ1-5; TRBD1 aligns across 7 bases. The V and J ends lost 2 bases and 1 base, in that order; junction bases with no gene match: 5. Germline V gene data show CDR1 as MNHNS and CDR2 as SASEGT. The length of the CDR3 is 16 residues. The CDR3 DNA reads as TGTGCCAGCAGTGAATTGGCACAGGGGAGCAATCAGCCCCAGCATTTT. Translated: CASSELAQGSNQPQHF.

The chain's CDR3 is CASSYALVAGKNEQFF. CDR3 bases: TGTGCCAGCAGCTATGCCCTGGTAGCGGGGAAAAATGAGCAGTTCTTC. This rearrangement joins TRBV14 to TRBJ2-1, with TRBD2 identical over 8 bases. The V gene's germline CDR1 is SGHDN and CDR2 FVKESK. Trimming took 5 bases from V and 7 from J; bases not matched to a gene: 13. This CDR3 contains 16 residues.

V is TRBV29-1 and J is TRBJ1-2; no clear D. The CDR3 is made up of 13 amino acids. CDR1 is SQVTM, CDR2 ANQGSEA, per germline. V gave up 4 bases and J gave up 3 bases, with 12 bases separating them. CDR3 amino acids: CSVAFDLDYGYTF. The DNA for the CDR3 is TGCAGCGTTGCTTTCGACCTAGACTATGGCTACACCTTC.

This sequence joins TRBV11-2 and TRBJ1-1; D uncertain. Germline-derived CDR1 and CDR2 are SGHAT and FQNNGV. There are 14 residues in the CDR3. Trimming took 0 bases from V and 6 from J, leaving 11 bases between them. CDR3 residues: CASSLDRGSPEAFF. CDR3 in DNA: TGTGCCAGCAGCTTAGATCGCGGTAGTCCTGAAGCTTTCTTT.

The genes are TRBV6-5 and TRBJ2-5; TRBD1 matches at 9 bases. The CDR3 spans 14 residues. Germline V CDR1 and CDR2: MNHEY, SVGAGI. The ends lost 7 bases at V and 4 bases at J; junction bases unmatched: 7. The CDR3 DNA follows: TGTGCCAGCACCCCGGGACAGGGAAGAGAGACCCAGTACTTC. Protein sequence: CASTPGQGRETQYF.

The rearrangement uses TRBV28 and TRBJ2-7; D unresolved. CDR1 is MDHEN, CDR2 SYDVKM, per germline. V was clipped by 6 bases and J by 0 bases, with 9 bases between them. CDR3 size: 13 residues. The CDR3 loop is CASRAGFSYEQYF. CDR3 nucleotides: TGTGCCAGCAGGGCAGGCTTCTCCTACGAGCAGTACTTC.

This clone has a single count. V and J are TRBV19 and TRBJ2-3; D is unresolved. CDR1 and CDR2 from the germline V gene are LNHDA and SQIVND (reference sequence). The CDR3 contains 13 residues. With 5 bases removed from V and 3 bases from J, the gap between germline ends came to 9 bases. CDR3 sequence (DNA): TGTGCCAGTAGTTCCCGTCTGACAGATACGCAGTATTTT. As protein: CASSSRLTDTQYF.

V usage is TRBV19 and J usage is TRBJ2-7; 8 positions agree with TRBD2. Per the germline V gene, CDR1 is LNHDA and CDR2 is SQIVND (reference sequence). After removal of 6 bases from V and 5 bases from J, the junction contained 12 bases not matched to a gene. The CDR3 spans 15 residues. The DNA for the CDR3 is TGTGCCAGTAGACAGCGGGGGATCAATTTTCACGAGCAGTACTTC. Translation gives CASRQRGINFHEQYF.

This clone was counted between two and nine times. The chain combines TRBV28 with TRBJ1-2, with 10 bases identical to TRBD1. CDR1 MDHEN and CDR2 SYDVKM come from the germline V gene. Losses at the gene ends were 10 bases for V and 8 bases for J; bases not matched to a gene: 10. This CDR3 spans 13 amino acids. The CDR3 reads CAIFTGQGYGYTF. The CDR3 DNA reads TGTGCCATCTTCACGGGACAGGGGTACGGCTACACCTTC.

This clone was seen a few times. One junction end does not reproduce the germline sequence, and a read error may be involved. The gene calls are TRBV7-7 and TRBJ2-3; D possibly corresponds to TRBD2 (6 bases). Germline CDR1 reads SSHAT; CDR2 reads FNYEAQ (reference sequence). The CDR3 sequence is 13 residues long. CDR3 residues: CASSLRRADTQYF. Here the CDR3 DNA reads TGTGCTAGCAGTCTTAGGAGGGCAGATACGCAGTATTTT.

This chain joins TRBV18 and TRBJ2-1, with D perhaps matching TRBD2 (6 bases). V shed 5 bases and J shed 4 bases, with 24 bases lying between them. The CDR3 extends over 18 amino acids. The V gene's germline CDR1 is KGHSH and CDR2 LQKENI. The CDR3 region has the DNA TGTGCCAGCTCAGGGAGAGCGGGTCTACAGGCGGTTTACAATGAGCAGTTCTTC. Its protein product is CASSGRAGLQAVYNEQFF.

V is TRBV21-1 and J is TRBJ2-2; the table's D call, TRBD1, has no DNA check behind it. TRBV21-1 is a documented pseudogene. The CDR3 spans 17 residues. The CDR3 sequence: CASSKGQEQRNTGELFF. The CDR3 DNA is TGTGCCAGCAGCAAGGGACAGGAACAAAGGAACACCGGGGAGCTGTTTTTT.

The chain recombines TRBV3-1 (or the pseudogene TRBV3-2) with TRBJ1-2, with 8 bases that match TRBD1. The CDR3 has 15 amino acids. V trimming: 2 bases; J trimming: 6 bases; junction bases outside the gene matches: 8. CDR1 LGHDT and CDR2 YNNKEL come from the germline V gene (reference sequence). CDR3 amino acids: CASSQLDREGNGYTF. CDR3 sequence (DNA): TGTGCCAGCAGCCAACTGGACAGGGAGGGTAATGGCTACACCTTC.

The V call is TRBV19, the J call TRBJ2-7, with 9 bases lining up with TRBD1. Germline-derived CDR1 and CDR2 are LNHDA and SQIVND (reference sequence). The V segment lost 9 bases and the J segment 5 bases; nucleotides outside the gene matches: 5. The CDR3 is 12 residues long. In DNA form, the CDR3 reads TGTGCCAGCGGGACAGGGATCGACGAGCAGTACTTC. It yields the protein CASGTGIDEQYF.

The DNA of the CDR3 is TGCGCCAGCAGCCAAGATGGGCTTTCCTCCTACGAGCAGTACTTC. This translates into CASSQDGLSSYEQYF. V and J are TRBV4-1 and TRBJ2-7; D is unclear. Germline-derived CDR1 and CDR2 are MGHRA and YSYEKL. With 0 bases removed from V and 0 bases from J, the gap between germline ends came to 9 bases. CDR3 size: 15 residues.